The next 22 T cell receptor beta chains were all read from a single sample in a study of T cell repertoires in cytomegalovirus infection. TCRdb re-derived calls from the reads in MiXCR, one entry per CDR3 protein. The profile covers over 250,000 distinct CDR3 sequences, with about 23% appearing a single time and about 15% taken by the ten largest. Sequencing used PBMCs. These receptors were collected from a human donor in good health (CMV status not recorded). Some clones in this sample may be carry-over from other donors' samples.

This clonotype was recorded a few times. The chain recombines TRBV6-1 with TRBJ2-7; TRBD1 aligns across 11 bases. Germline V gives CDR1 MNHNS, CDR2 SASEGT. The J segment lost 5 bases and the V segment lost 6 bases, leaving 3 bases of the junction unmatched. The CDR3 covers 13 residues. The CDR3 loop reads CASRDRGRDEQYF. CDR3 sequence (DNA): TGTGCCAGCAGGGACAGGGGGCGGGACGAGCAGTACTTC.

This clonotype has a handful of counts. The chain links TRBV19 to TRBJ2-7; D gene unclear. V was clipped by 4 bases and J by 0 bases, with 13 bases between them. The CDR3 covers 15 residues. Germline CDR1 reads LNHDA; CDR2 reads SQIVND (reference sequence). The CDR3 region has the DNA TGTGCCAGTAGTACCCCTGGTCGGAGCTCCTACGAGCAGTACTTC. This translates into CASSTPGRSSYEQYF.

The chain carries TRBV19 and TRBJ2-3; 7 positions match TRBD1. V shed 4 bases and J 4 bases; nucleotides not matched to a gene: 2. Per the germline V gene, CDR1 is LNHDA and CDR2 is SQIVND (reference sequence). This CDR3 is 13 amino acids long. This chain's CDR3 is CASSNRGPDTQYF. The CDR3 DNA is TGTGCCAGTAGTAACAGGGGCCCAGATACGCAGTATTTT. The variable domain in full, with the rest retrieved from reference TRBV19 and TRBJ2-3, is DGGITQSPKYLFRKEGQNVTLSCEQNLNHDAMYWYRQDPGQGLRLIYYSQIVNDFQKGDIAEGYSVSREKKESFPLTVTSAQKNPTAFYLCASSNRGPDTQYFGPGTRLTVL.

This clonotype was counted many times. This rearrangement joins TRBV7-2 to TRBJ2-7, with 11 bases matching TRBD2. The CDR3 is made up of 15 amino acids. V lost 2 bases, J lost 4 bases, and 4 bases stayed unmatched. The germline CDR1 and CDR2 sequences are SGHTA and FQGNSA. CDR3: CASSLTSGSGYEQYF. In DNA, the CDR3 is TGTGCCAGCAGCTTAACTAGCGGGAGCGGGTACGAGCAGTACTTC.

This clonotype was seen more than once but under ten times. The rearrangement links TRBV11-2 to TRBJ2-5, with 10 bases identical to TRBD2. The V gene's germline CDR1 is SGHAT and CDR2 FQNNGV. The CDR3 spans 16 residues. J was trimmed by 5 bases and V by 2 bases; bases with no gene match: 8. CDR3: CASSLNPGLARETQYF. CDR3 in DNA: TGTGCCAGCAGCTTAAATCCGGGACTAGCGAGGGAGACCCAGTACTTC.

This clonotype has only a few counts. The J gene is TRBJ2-5, the V gene TRBV7-9; D unclear. V dropped 1 base and J dropped 4 bases, with 10 bases sitting between them. The CDR3 length is 14 residues. The germline gives CDR1 SEHNR, CDR2 FQNEAQ (reference sequence). CDR3 sequence: CASSLEVAGETQYF. CDR3 bases: TGTGCCAGCAGCTTAGAGGTTGCCGGAGAGACCCAGTACTTC.

Ten or more counts support this clonotype. The chain links TRBV2 to TRBJ2-3; D remains ambiguous. The CDR3 length is 14 residues. V lost 3 bases, J lost 3 bases, and 10 bases lay in between. The germline V gene has CDR1 SNHLY and CDR2 FYNNEI. This CDR3 reads CASSEKRFTDTQYF. CDR3 coding DNA: TGTGCCAGCAGTGAGAAACGGTTTACAGATACGCAGTATTTT.

This clonotype showed up many times. This chain links TRBV7-9 with TRBJ1-2; no clear D. There are 12 residues in the CDR3. CDR1 SEHNR and CDR2 FQNEAQ come from the germline V gene (reference sequence). CDR3 DNA sequence: TGTGCAGAGGCAGGACCCACGGATGGCTACACCTTC. Translated: CAEAGPTDGYTF.

In this sample, this clonotype turned up many times. This chain uses TRBV7-2 with TRBJ2-5; D is tentatively TRBD1 or TRBD2 (5 bases each). The V gene's germline CDR1 is SGHTA and CDR2 FQGNSA. CDR3 length equals 16 residues. Trimming shortened V by 6 bases and J by 5 bases, and 22 bases separated the two germline ends. Here the CDR3 reads CASSLWGPASVETQYF. The CDR3 nucleotides are TGTGCCAGCAGTCTTTGGGGACCAGCATCGGTTGAGACCCAGTACTTC.

The rearrangement joins TRBV7-8 to TRBJ2-2; 9 nucleotides agree with TRBD2. V lost 6 bases, J lost 6 bases, and 8 bases stayed unmatched. Germline V gene data show CDR1 as SGHVS and CDR2 as FQNEAQ. This CDR3 comprises 15 residues. The CDR3: CASSPRREGPGELFF. DNA for the CDR3: TGTGCCAGCAGTCCGCGGCGGGAGGGCCCCGGGGAGCTGTTTTTT. Filled out from reference TRBV7-8 and TRBJ2-2, the complete variable domain reads GAGVSQSPRYKVAKRGQDVALRCDPISGHVSLFWYQQALGQGPEFLTYFQNEAQLDKSGLPSDRFFAERPEGSVSTLKIQRTQQEDSAVYLCASSPRREGPGELFFGEGSRLTVL.

This clonotype has a handful of counts. The V gene is TRBV5-4, the J gene TRBJ2-1; D possibly corresponds to TRBD1 (6 bases). CDR3 length: 15 residues. Trimming removed 0 bases at V and 5 bases at J, with 12 bases between. Germline values: CDR1 SGHNT, CDR2 YYREEE (reference sequence). The CDR3 DNA is TGTGCCAGCAGCTTGGGCGGCAGGGGAGACAATGAGCAGTTCTTC. Its translation is CASSLGGRGDNEQFF.

This clonotype was observed many times. The chain employs TRBV7-2 and TRBJ1-3; TRBD1 matches at 7 bases. V was pared by 5 bases and J by 0 bases, with 10 bases of the junction left unmatched. This CDR3 is 17 amino acids long. Germline CDR1 is SGHTA and CDR2 is FQGNSA. The CDR3: CASSPRGGGSSGNTIYF. DNA of the CDR3: TGTGCCAGCAGCCCCAGGGGGGGAGGAAGCTCTGGAAACACCATATATTTT.

CDR3 protein: CASRGDRGSGGYTF. CDR3 nucleotide sequence: TGTGCCAGCAGGGGGGACAGAGGCTCGGGGGGCTACACCTTC. The chain uses TRBV6-5 and TRBJ1-2; TRBD1 agrees at 7 bases. The V gene end was trimmed by 6 bases and the J gene end by 8 bases; junction bases not matched to a gene: 12. Per the germline V gene, CDR1 is MNHEY and CDR2 is SVGAGI. This CDR3 spans 14 amino acids.

The rearrangement links TRBV29-1 to TRBJ1-2, with 7 bases fitting TRBD1. The CDR3 is 13 amino acids. The trim removed 5 bases at V and 1 base at J, leaving 4 bases unmatched. The germline gives CDR1 SQVTM, CDR2 ANQGSEA. The CDR3 sequence is CSVSRDSNYGYTF. The CDR3 DNA reads as TGCAGCGTTAGCCGGGACAGTAACTATGGCTACACCTTC.

The chain couples TRBV5-1 to TRBJ2-1; 9 nucleotides match TRBD1. The J segment lost 7 bases and the V segment lost 3 bases, leaving 5 bases of the junction unmatched. Germline loops: CDR1 SGHRS, CDR2 YFSETQ. The CDR3 spans 14 residues. CDR3 DNA sequence: TGCGCCAGCAGCTCGGCCGGGACAGGGAATGAGCAGTTCTTC. This gives the protein CASSSAGTGNEQFF.

This clonotype was recorded many times. Here the CDR3 reads CASSPTGVNTEAFF. DNA of the CDR3: TGTGCCAGCAGCCCTACAGGTGTGAACACTGAAGCTTTCTTT. The V gene is TRBV7-2, the J gene TRBJ1-1, with D possibly matching TRBD1 (5 bases). V was shortened by 5 bases and J by 0 bases, with 10 bases between the two germline ends. The germline CDR1 and CDR2 sequences are SGHTA and FQGNSA. This CDR3 region has 14 residues.

This clonotype appeared a few times. The V and J genes are TRBV28 and TRBJ1-2, with TRBD1 matching over 10 bases. Germline CDR1 and CDR2: MDHEN and SYDVKM. This CDR3 comprises 15 residues. J lost 7 bases, V lost 5 bases, and 10 bases had no gene match. CDR3 sequence reads: CASSPATGGTGGYTF. DNA for the CDR3: TGTGCCAGCAGTCCCGCGACAGGGGGCACCGGTGGCTACACCTTC.

The chain employs TRBV20-1 and TRBJ2-1; TRBD2 matches 8 bases. The CDR3 covers 14 residues. The germline CDR1 and CDR2 sequences are DFQATT and SNEGSKA (reference sequence). The junction had 3 bases not matched to a gene; V was cut back by 1 base and J by 4 bases. The CDR3 coding sequence is TGCAGTGCTAGAGGACTAGCGATTTACAATGAGCAGTTCTTC. Its translation is CSARGLAIYNEQFF.

The rearrangement uses TRBV7-2 and TRBJ1-2; a possible D gene is TRBD1 (5 bases). The CDR3 is made up of 15 amino acids. Trimming stripped 3 bases from V and 2 bases from J, with 13 bases between. The V gene's germline CDR1 is SGHTA and CDR2 FQGNSA. CDR3 in amino acids: CASSLGGSGNYGYTF. CDR3 nucleotide sequence: TGTGCCAGCAGCTTGGGGGGGAGCGGCAACTATGGCTACACCTTC.

The V call is TRBV7-2, the J call TRBJ2-2, with 11 bases aligning to TRBD1. V shed 7 bases, J shed 5 bases, and the junction held 9 bases outside the gene matches. Per germline, CDR1 SGHTA and CDR2 FQGNSA. CDR3 length equals 16 residues. The CDR3 nucleotides are TGTGCCAGCAAAACTCCCGGGACAGGGGGAACCGGGGAGCTGTTTTTT. The encoded protein is CASKTPGTGGTGELFF.

The chain joins TRBV14 to TRBJ1-2, with D unclear. Germline assignment: CDR1 SGHDN and CDR2 FVKESK. Trimming pared 0 bases from V and 6 bases from J, leaving 8 bases between. The CDR3 covers 13 residues. Here the CDR3 DNA reads TGTGCCAGCAGCCAAGATCTGAGGGATGGCTACACCTTC. Amino acid sequence: CASSQDLRDGYTF.

This clonotype was seen a handful of times. This chain links TRBV28 with TRBJ1-1, with a weak D call TRBD1 (6 bases). Germline V gene data show CDR1 as MDHEN and CDR2 as SYDVKM. The CDR3 contains 14 residues. Trimming took 4 bases from V and 1 from J, leaving 10 bases between them. The CDR3 nucleotides read TGTGCCAGCAGTTCCCCAGGGGAGAACACTGAAGCTTTCTTT. Its protein is CASSSPGENTEAFF.